Listed below are T cell receptor beta chains from one sample, sequenced in a study of cytomegalovirus exposure and HLA in healthy donors. Data came from immunoSEQ multiplex PCR; TCRdb stores just in-frame clones and leaves some out. The sample yields around 90,000 clones, roughly 83% seen once. Sequenced sample: PBMCs. The receptor set was obtained from a male donor in good health and CMV-seropositive. The CDR3 runs from the conserved cysteine through the conserved F or W. The D gene is left open where the match is weak. Clone size, where shown, is once, few, many, or a class for clones that have expanded.

v_gene	j_gene	d_gene	abundance	CDR3aa	CDR3nt
TRBV5-1	TRBJ1-2	-	-	CASSLDRVNPYGYTF	TGCGCCAGCAGCTTGGACAGGGTAAATCCCTATGGCTACACCTTC
TRBV6-5	TRBJ1-1	TRBD1	-	CASSYSRQGAAEAFF	TGTGCCAGCAGTTACTCGAGGCAGGGGGCCGCTGAAGCTTTCTTT
TRBV12-5	TRBJ2-3	TRBD2	-	CASGGPAGVSDTQYF	TGTGCTAGTGGGGGCCCCGCGGGGGTATCAGATACGCAGTATTTT
TRBV7-2	TRBJ2-2	TRBD2	-	CASSPSLAGENTGELFF	TGTGCCAGCAGCCCGAGCTTGGCGGGGGAAAACACCGGGGAGCTGTTTTTT
TRBV29-1	TRBJ1-1	-	-	CSVVEGVTEAFF	TGCAGCGTTGTTGAAGGGGTCACTGAAGCTTTCTTT
TRBV11-2	TRBJ1-5	TRBD1	-	CASSSGQVGNQPQHF	TGTGCCAGCAGCTCGGGACAGGTCGGCAATCAGCCCCAGCATTTT
TRBV7-8	TRBJ2-5	TRBD1	-	CASSLTGTGTQETQYF	TGTGCCAGCAGCTTAACCGGGACAGGGACACAAGAGACCCAGTACTTC
TRBV18	TRBJ2-7	TRBD2	-	CASSSALAGERSEQYF	TGTGCCAGCTCCTCCGCCCTAGCGGGGGAACGGTCCGAGCAGTACTTC
TRBV5-1	TRBJ2-5	-	-	CASSILGVQETQYF	TGCGCCAGCAGCATATTAGGGGTCCAAGAGACCCAGTACTTC
TRBV4-1	TRBJ1-5	-	-	CASSQEAGGGQPQHF	TGCGCCAGCAGCCAAGAGGCGGGGGGCGGACAGCCCCAGCATTTT
TRBV5-4	TRBJ1-6	-	-	CASSHRDSPLHF	TGTGCCAGCAGTCACAGGGATTCACCCCTCCACTTT
TRBV11-2	TRBJ2-5	-	-	CASSLEAGNQETQYF	TGTGCCAGCAGCTTAGAGGCAGGGAACCAAGAGACCCAGTACTTC
TRBV13	TRBJ2-7	-	-	CASSTGAYYEQYF	TGTGCCAGCAGCACCGGAGCTTACTACGAGCAGTACTTC
TRBV6-5	TRBJ2-1	-	-	CASSSPSSYNEQFF	TGTGCCAGCAGTAGCCCTAGCTCCTACAATGAGCAGTTCTTC
TRBV4-1	TRBJ2-7	TRBD1	few	CASSQDGQGRQEQYF	TGCGCCAGCAGCCAAGATGGACAGGGGCGTCAGGAGCAGTACTTC
TRBV30	TRBJ2-5	TRBD1	-	CAWGRGRVGETQYF	TGTGCCTGGGGCAGGGGGCGGGTGGGAGAGACCCAGTACTTC
TRBV9	TRBJ2-7	-	-	CASSVEGSTYEQYF	TGTGCCAGCAGCGTAGAGGGGTCTACCTACGAGCAGTACTTC
TRBV27	TRBJ1-6	-	-	CASSLSTPQDLRSPLHF	TGTGCCAGCAGTTTATCGACCCCCCAGGATTTGCGATCACCCCTCCACTTT
TRBV28	TRBJ1-5	TRBD1	-	CASSLVQGRGILYSNQPQHF	TGTGCCAGCAGTTTAGTTCAGGGCAGGGGGATTCTGTATAGCAATCAGCCCCAGCATTTT
TRBV27	TRBJ2-5	-	-	CASNPTANQETQYF	TGTGCCAGCAACCCGACAGCAAACCAAGAGACCCAGTACTTC
TRBV6-1	TRBJ2-5	-	-	CASREPQGIPETQYF	TGTGCCAGCAGGGAGCCTCAGGGGATTCCAGAGACCCAGTACTTC
TRBV5-1	TRBJ1-4	-	-	CASSLEGGTATVATNEKLFF	TGCGCCAGCAGCTTGGAGGGGGGGACTGCCACAGTTGCAACTAATGAAAAACTGTTTTTT
TRBV10-3	TRBJ1-2	-	few	CATVQQDPVGYTF	TGTGCCACAGTCCAACAGGACCCTGTTGGCTACACCTTC
TRBV30	TRBJ1-4	-	-	CAWSPPSTGNEKLFF	TGTGCCTGGAGCCCGCCGTCGACGGGGAATGAAAAACTGTTTTTT
TRBV10-3	TRBJ1-1	TRBD1	-	CAIRTGEIAEAFF	TGTGCCATCAGGACAGGGGAAATCGCTGAAGCTTTCTTT
TRBV30	TRBJ1-1	TRBD1	-	CAWSGQGLRTEAFF	TGTGCCTGGAGTGGACAGGGGTTACGGACTGAAGCTTTCTTT
TRBV5-1	TRBJ2-5	TRBD1	-	CASSPGTGGWETQYF	TGCGCCAGCAGCCCTGGGACAGGGGGCTGGGAGACCCAGTACTTC
TRBV7-2	TRBJ2-1	-	-	CASSLAERSKQFF	TGTGCCAGCAGCTTAGCAGAGAGAAGTAAGCAGTTCTTC
TRBV7-9	TRBJ2-7	TRBD1	-	CASSLTEEDRAYEQYF	TGTGCCAGCAGCCTAACCGAAGAGGACAGGGCCTACGAGCAGTACTTC
TRBV6-5	TRBJ1-2	-	once	CASSYSSLLNYGYTF	TGTGCCAGCAGTTACTCGTCCCTCCTCAACTATGGCTACACCTTC
TRBV14	TRBJ1-2	-	-	CASSQGGNGYTF	TGTGCCAGCAGCCAAGGAGGGAATGGCTACACCTTC
TRBV30	TRBJ1-2	-	-	CAWSVQGYGYPF	TGTGCCTGGAGTGTACAGGGCTATGGCTACCCCTTC
TRBV6-6	TRBJ1-1	-	-	CASSWGGFLNTEAFF	TGTGCCAGCAGTTGGGGGGGCTTCTTGAACACTGAAGCTTTCTTT
TRBV27	TRBJ1-1	TRBD1	-	CASRARGALNTEAFF	TGTGCCAGCAGAGCCAGGGGGGCCTTGAACACTGAAGCTTTCTTT
TRBV7-9	TRBJ2-3	-	-	CASSPPGDTQYF	TGTGCCAGCAGCCCCCCGGGGGATACGCAGTATTTT
TRBV7-9	TRBJ2-5	TRBD1	-	CASSPLTGGTETQYF	TGTGCCAGCAGCCCGCTGACAGGGGGCACCGAGACCCAGTACTTC
TRBV29-1	TRBJ2-7	TRBD1	-	CSVRQGPYSYEQYF	TGCAGCGTCCGACAGGGGCCTTACTCCTACGAGCAGTACTTC